A selection of T cell receptor beta chains follows, all from one sample in a study of T cells in Graves' hyperthyroidism and ophthalmopathy. TCRdb ran MiXCR on the multiplex PCR reads and lists one entry per CDR3 protein. Of some 180,000 distinct CDR3 sequences in the sample, about 18% were seen once. Sequencing was performed on blood. The receptors originated from a woman aged 45 to 65 with Graves' hyperthyroidism. Both conserved end residues are part of each CDR3. The D gene is left open where the match is weak. Clone sizes are given selectively: once, few, many, or a class where the clone is expanded.

TRBJ1-2,14,.,many,TRBV3-1,CASSQGLDRYGYTF,TGTGCCAGCAGCCAAGGTCTCGATCGGTATGGCTACACCTTC
TRBJ1-1,15,.,many,TRBV20-1,CSARDRQGKNTEAFF,TGCAGTGCTAGAGATCGCCAGGGAAAGAACACTGAAGCTTTCTTT
TRBJ2-5,14,.,many,TRBV6-2/TRBV6-3,CASSRGPWEETQYF,TGTGCCAGCAGTCGTGGGCCATGGGAAGAGACCCAGTACTTC
TRBJ2-6,13,.,.,TRBV12-3/TRBV12-4,CASNPSGANVLTF,TGTGCCAGCAATCCCTCCGGGGCCAACGTCCTGACTTTC
TRBJ1-6,13,.,few,TRBV9,CASSVETNSPLHF,TGTGCCAGCAGCGTAGAAACGAATTCACCCCTCCACTTT
TRBJ2-1,11,TRBD2,many,TRBV5-1,CASRIAGEQFF,TGCGCCAGCAGGATAGCGGGGGAGCAGTTCTTC
TRBJ2-7,16,.,.,TRBV6-5,CASSYSTPSWSVEQYF,TGTGCCAGCAGTTACTCGACGCCCTCTTGGAGCGTTGAGCAGTACTTC
TRBJ2-7,18,TRBD2,many,TRBV2,CASSEALQGLAGIDEQYF,TGTGCCAGCAGTGAAGCGCTTCAAGGACTAGCGGGGATCGACGAGCAGTACTTC
TRBJ1-4,17,.,many,TRBV6-1,CASRPTPTDATNEKLFF,TGTGCCAGCAGGCCCACCCCGACAGACGCAACTAATGAAAAACTGTTTTTT
TRBJ2-7,14,.,many,TRBV6-6,CASSYSPSSYEQYF,TGTGCCAGCAGTTACTCGCCAAGCTCCTACGAGCAGTACTTC
TRBJ1-4,15,.,many,TRBV9,CASSTQQGTNEKLFF,TGTGCCAGCAGCACACAACAGGGAACTAATGAAAAACTGTTTTTT
TRBJ1-5,12,.,.,TRBV6-2/TRBV6-3,CAPGHGLGPQHF,TGTGCCCCCGGGCACGGCCTAGGGCCCCAGCATTTT
TRBJ1-2,14,.,many,TRBV19,CASSSRDWNYGYTF,TGTGCCAGTAGTTCAAGGGACTGGAACTATGGCTACACCTTC
TRBJ1-2,14,.,many,TRBV27,CASRGFADNYGYTF,TGTGCCAGCAGAGGTTTTGCCGACAACTATGGCTACACCTTC
TRBJ2-7,12,.,few,TRBV20-1,CSARAGSLEQYF,TGCAGTGCTAGGGCTGGCAGCCTCGAGCAGTACTTC
TRBJ1-2,14,TRBD1,many,TRBV5-1,CASSLGTGPYGYTF,TGCGCCAGCAGCCTCGGGACAGGGCCCTATGGCTACACCTTC
TRBJ2-6,20,.,.,TRBV19,CASSIFLPRDKGSGANVLTF,TGTGCCAGTAGTATCTTCCTCCCAAGGGACAAAGGCTCTGGGGCCAACGTCCTGACTTTC
TRBJ2-1,16,.,.,TRBV20-1,CSARDWGGGDYNEQFF,TGCAGTGCTAGAGACTGGGGGGGCGGCGATTACAATGAGCAGTTCTTC
TRBJ1-2,14,.,many,TRBV13,CASSERGSTYGYTF,TGTGCCAGCAGCGAAAGGGGCAGTACCTATGGCTACACCTTC